The 5 T cell receptor beta chains below were found in one sample sequenced in a study of long-term antiretroviral therapy in people with HIV (dated 2022 in TCRdb). The immunoSEQ hsTCRB v3.0 assay was used at survey level resolution to sequence the TRB variable region. TCRdb took this table from immuneACCESS and kept in-frame rearrangements with V and J called. Such tables lack part of the clones; where checked against another copy, unresolved V genes explain under half of the gap, and the rest is unexplained. The sample table holds around 28,000 clones, of which over 85% were seen once. 3.6% of the sample belongs to the ten largest clones. Sequenced here: unsorted PBMCs, sampled 1.8 years after starting antiretroviral therapy. These receptors were taken from a woman aged 18 to 35 with HIV.

The chain uses TRBV7-5 and TRBJ1-5; the table calls TRBD1, which could not be checked here. TRBV7-5 is labeled a pseudogene. The CDR3 is made up of 20 amino acids. CDR3 protein: CARSLDTAYPQGRSNQPQHF. CDR3 nucleotide sequence: TGTGCCAGAAGCTTAGATACAGCTTACCCACAGGGCCGAAGCAATCAGCCCCAGCATTTT.

The chain has TRBV7-8 and TRBJ2-1, with 8 bases aligning to TRBD2. The ends lost 5 bases at V and 4 bases at J; junction bases unmatched: 4. This CDR3 region has 14 residues. Germline V gives CDR1 SGHVS, CDR2 FQNEAQ. The DNA for the CDR3 is TGTGCCAGCAGCCCAAGCGGGAGTTACAATGAGCAGTTCTTC. Translated, it gives CASSPSGSYNEQFF.

In nucleotides, the CDR3 is TGTGCCAGCACCAGGACTAGCCGGGGTGGTGATGAGCAGTTCTTC. Translated: CASTRTSRGGDEQFF. V is TRBV2 and J is TRBJ2-1; 8 bases agree with TRBD2. This CDR3 has 15 residues. Germline CDR1 SNHLY, CDR2 FYNNEI. Germline trimming cut 7 bases from V and 8 bases from J; bases unmatched to any gene: 13.

The CDR3 bases are TGTGCCAGCTCACCACCGGGCTATGAGCAGTTCTTC. Translation: CASSPPGYEQFF. The rearrangement joins TRBV18 to TRBJ2-1; D is ambiguous. The CDR3 sequence is 12 residues long. Trimming left V 0 bases short and J 8 bases short, with 5 bases between. The germline gives CDR1 KGHSH, CDR2 LQKENI.

V usage is TRBV11-2 and J usage is TRBJ2-5, with 7 nucleotides matching TRBD2. This CDR3 is built from 14 residues. Germline CDR1 reads SGHAT; CDR2 reads FQNNGV. J lost 0 bases, V lost 5 bases, and 3 bases had no gene match. CDR3 bases: TGTGCCAGCAGCCCAGGGACTAACCAAGAGACCCAGTACTTC. Amino acid sequence: CASSPGTNQETQYF.